This TCR beta chain was captured in a study of siplizumab effects on memory and regulatory T cells (dated by TCRdb to 2018 to 2020). For the wider study: The effect of the anti-CD2 antibody siplizumab on alloreactive T-cell subsets was examined in allogeneic mixed lymphocyte reactions constructed from human PBMCs. The paper as a whole reports these results and caveats: The suppressive function of proliferating Tregs from siplizumab cultures was not functionally confirmed. Of the alloreactive CD4+ clones that could be mapped, the Treg-derived share averaged approximately 67% with siplizumab compared with about 27% in control reactions. A naive or memory phenotype could not be assigned to roughly 80-97% of proliferating CD4+ or CD8+ clones. The cumulative frequency of alloreactive sequences that could be traced back to unstimulated CD4+ memory T cells was significantly reduced by siplizumab. Because sequences below about 10^-5 frequency were poorly captured, only a minor fraction of alloreactive clones could be mapped to unstimulated subsets. Greater diversity appeared to be present in unstimulated naive T cells than in memory T cells, and a substantial contribution to the alloresponse seemed to be made by naive cells.

Libraries came from the immunoSEQ multiplex PCR assay. The deep sequencing platform assayed some 90,000 TCR templates per sample. Genomic DNA extracted from sorted T cells was the material used for TCRbeta CDR3 sequencing. Processing in the source paper ran as follows. The R programming language was used for clonal analysis of the TCRbeta CDR3 data. Alloreactive CD4+ and CD8+ clones were identified by comparing unstimulated samples to CFSE-low samples taken after the reaction. Regulatory or non-regulatory origin was assigned to alloreactive CD4+ clones by matching of sequences to sorted unstimulated Treg and non-Treg repertoires. TCRdb stores this immuneACCESS table with in-frame sequences only. Part of the clones is absent; in the studies checked, under half of the shortfall reflects unresolved V genes, and no reason is known for the rest. V, J and clone size are taken as reported in that table, and D and trimming were inferred from the DNA itself. The sample table contains over 85,000 clones; only one count was recorded for approximately 93% of them. Less than 0.4% of the sample is in the top ten clones.

Taken from the germline V gene, the CDR1 and CDR2 loops are SGHTA and FQGNSA. Counted from cysteine to phenylalanine, this CDR3 has 15 amino acids. The only DNA kept is the CDR3, 45 bases in frame from the first base. V has 5 bases trimmed and J has 0 bases trimmed; junction bases matching no gene number 5. Of note for this clone: Its antigen has not been determined. Within one base of it there is no much larger clone, and no base qualities were kept.

Sorted unstimulated T cells and proliferating T cells recovered from mixed lymphocyte reactions were subjected to TCRbeta CDR3 sequencing. Fresh whole blood from roughly 10 HLA-typed healthy donors was used to isolate PBMCs. To map where alloreactive clones came from, unstimulated CD4+ non-regulatory T cells were FACS-sorted. The source material was non-Treg CD4+ T cells sorted from blood. The sample's cell subset or site label is to be understood as: FACS-sorted unstimulated CD4+ non-regulatory T cells. This receptor was identified in a human donor in good health. The rearranged segments are TRBV7-2 and TRBJ2-5; 8 middle bases align to TRBD2. The CDR3 amino acid sequence is: CASSHPSGYQETQYF. The DNA reads TGTGCCAGCAGCCATCCTAGCGGGTACCAAGAGACCCAGTACTTC.